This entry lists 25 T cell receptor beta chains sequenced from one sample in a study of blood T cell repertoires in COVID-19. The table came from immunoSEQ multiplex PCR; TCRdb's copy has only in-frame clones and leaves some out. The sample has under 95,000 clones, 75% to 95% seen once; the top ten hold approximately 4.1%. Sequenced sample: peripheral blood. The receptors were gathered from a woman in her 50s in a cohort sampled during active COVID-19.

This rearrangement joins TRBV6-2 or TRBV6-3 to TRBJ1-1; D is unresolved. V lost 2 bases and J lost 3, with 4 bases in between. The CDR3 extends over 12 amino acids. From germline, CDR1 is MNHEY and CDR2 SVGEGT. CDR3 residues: CASSYPDTEAFF. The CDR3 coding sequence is TGTGCCAGCAGTTACCCAGACACTGAAGCTTTCTTT.

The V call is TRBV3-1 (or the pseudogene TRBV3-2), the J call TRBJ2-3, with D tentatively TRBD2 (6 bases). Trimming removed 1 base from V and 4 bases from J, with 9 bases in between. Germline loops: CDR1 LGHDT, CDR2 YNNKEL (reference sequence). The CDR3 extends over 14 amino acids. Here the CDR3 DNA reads TGTGCCAGCAGCCAAGCGGGAGCCTCAGATACGCAGTATTTT. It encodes CASSQAGASDTQYF.

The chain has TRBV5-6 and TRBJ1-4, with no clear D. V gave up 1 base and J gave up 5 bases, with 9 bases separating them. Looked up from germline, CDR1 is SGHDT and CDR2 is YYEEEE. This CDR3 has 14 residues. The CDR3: CASSLTENNEKLFF. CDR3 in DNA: TGTGCCAGCAGCTTGACTGAGAACAATGAAAAACTGTTTTTT.

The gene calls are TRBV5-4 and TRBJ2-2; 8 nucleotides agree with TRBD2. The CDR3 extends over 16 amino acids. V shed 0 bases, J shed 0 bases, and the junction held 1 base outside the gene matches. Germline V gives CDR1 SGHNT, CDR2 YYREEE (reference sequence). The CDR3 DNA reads TGTGCCAGCAGCTTGGGGCGGGGGGCGAACACCGGGGAGCTGTTTTTT. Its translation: CASSLGRGANTGELFF.

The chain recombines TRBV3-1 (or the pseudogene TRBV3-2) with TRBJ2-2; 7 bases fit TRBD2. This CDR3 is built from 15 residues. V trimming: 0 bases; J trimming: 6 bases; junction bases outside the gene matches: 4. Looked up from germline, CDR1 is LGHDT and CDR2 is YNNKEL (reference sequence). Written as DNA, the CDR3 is TGTGCCAGCAGCCAAGATCCCACTAGCGCCGGGGAGCTGTTTTTT. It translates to CASSQDPTSAGELFF.

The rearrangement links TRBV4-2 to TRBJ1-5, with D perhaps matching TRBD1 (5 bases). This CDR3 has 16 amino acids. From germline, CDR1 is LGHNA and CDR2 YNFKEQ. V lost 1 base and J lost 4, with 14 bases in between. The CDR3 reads CASSQVDPRGNQPQHF. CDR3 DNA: TGTGCCAGCAGCCAAGTTGACCCAAGGGGAAATCAGCCCCAGCATTTT.

The CDR3 protein is CASSGQGFTNEKLFF. The CDR3 region has the DNA TGCGCCAGCAGCGGGCAGGGATTCACTAATGAAAAACTGTTTTTT. The V gene is TRBV5-1, the J gene TRBJ1-4, with a weak D call TRBD1 (5 bases). Germline loops: CDR1 SGHRS, CDR2 YFSETQ. Trimming removed 4 bases from V and 2 bases from J, with 12 bases in between. The CDR3 spans 15 residues.

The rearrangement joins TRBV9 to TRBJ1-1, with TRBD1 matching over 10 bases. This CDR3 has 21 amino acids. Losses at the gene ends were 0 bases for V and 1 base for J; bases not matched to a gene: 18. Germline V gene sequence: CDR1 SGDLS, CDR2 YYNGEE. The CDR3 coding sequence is TGTGCCAGCAGCGTAGCTACTGGGGGACAGGGGTTGGTAGGGGAGAACACTGAAGCTTTCTTT. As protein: CASSVATGGQGLVGENTEAFF.

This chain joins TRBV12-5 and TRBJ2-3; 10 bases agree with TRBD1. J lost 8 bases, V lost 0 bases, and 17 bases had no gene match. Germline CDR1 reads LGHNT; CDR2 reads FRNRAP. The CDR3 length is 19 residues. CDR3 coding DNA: TGTGCTAGTGGTTTGGTACTTAAGTCACCGGGACAGGGGAGAAGTACGCAGTATTTT. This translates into CASGLVLKSPGQGRSTQYF.

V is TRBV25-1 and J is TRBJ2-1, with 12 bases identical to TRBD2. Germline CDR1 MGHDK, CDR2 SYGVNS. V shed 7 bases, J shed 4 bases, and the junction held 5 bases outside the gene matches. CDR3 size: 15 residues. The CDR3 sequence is CASMPLAGGYNEQFF. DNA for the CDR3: TGTGCCAGCATGCCCCTAGCGGGGGGGTACAATGAGCAGTTCTTC.

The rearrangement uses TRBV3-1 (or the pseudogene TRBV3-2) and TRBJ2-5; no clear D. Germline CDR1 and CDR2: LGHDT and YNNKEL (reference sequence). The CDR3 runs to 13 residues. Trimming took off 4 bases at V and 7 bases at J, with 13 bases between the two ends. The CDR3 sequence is CASSPPGPGTQYF. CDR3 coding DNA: TGTGCCAGCAGCCCCCCCGGCCCGGGGACCCAGTACTTC.

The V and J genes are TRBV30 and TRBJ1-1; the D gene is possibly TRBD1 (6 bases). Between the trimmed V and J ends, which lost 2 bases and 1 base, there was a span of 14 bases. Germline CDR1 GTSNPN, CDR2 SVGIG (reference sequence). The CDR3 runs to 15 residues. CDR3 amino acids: CAWSFHRTANTEAFF. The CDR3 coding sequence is TGTGCCTGGAGTTTTCACCGGACAGCGAACACTGAAGCTTTCTTT.

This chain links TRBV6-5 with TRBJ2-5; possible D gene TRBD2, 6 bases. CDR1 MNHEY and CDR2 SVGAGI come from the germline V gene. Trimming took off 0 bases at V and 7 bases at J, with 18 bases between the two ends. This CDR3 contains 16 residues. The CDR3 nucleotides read TGTGCCAGCAGTTACTCGTTCGGGACTCGCCCCGGGACCCAGTACTTC. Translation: CASSYSFGTRPGTQYF.

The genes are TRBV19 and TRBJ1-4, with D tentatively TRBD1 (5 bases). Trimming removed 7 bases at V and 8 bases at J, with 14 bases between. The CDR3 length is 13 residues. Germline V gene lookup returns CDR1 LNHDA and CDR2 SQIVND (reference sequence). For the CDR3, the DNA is TGTGCCAGTACTGGGGCCTCGCGGGAAAAACTGTTTTTT. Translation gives CASTGASREKLFF.

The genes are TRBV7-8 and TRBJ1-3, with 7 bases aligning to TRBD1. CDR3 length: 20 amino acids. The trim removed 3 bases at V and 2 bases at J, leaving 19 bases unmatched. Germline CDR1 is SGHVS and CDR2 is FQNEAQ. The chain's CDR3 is CASSFQTRQGHSPAGNTIYF. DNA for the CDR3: TGTGCCAGCAGCTTTCAAACAAGACAGGGCCACTCTCCCGCTGGAAACACCATATATTTT.

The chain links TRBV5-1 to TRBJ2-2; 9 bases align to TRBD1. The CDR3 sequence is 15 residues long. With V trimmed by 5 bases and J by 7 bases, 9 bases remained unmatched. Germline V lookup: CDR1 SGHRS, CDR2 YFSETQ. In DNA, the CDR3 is TGCGCCAGCAGTCCTTCCGGGACAGGGATCGGGGAGCTGTTTTTT. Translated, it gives CASSPSGTGIGELFF.

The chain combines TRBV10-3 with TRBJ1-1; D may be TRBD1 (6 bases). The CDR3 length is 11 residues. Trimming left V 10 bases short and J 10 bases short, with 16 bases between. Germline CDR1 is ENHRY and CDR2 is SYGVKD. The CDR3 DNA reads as TGTGCCAGCCGGGACAATCTTGTAGCTTTCTTT. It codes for CASRDNLVAFF.

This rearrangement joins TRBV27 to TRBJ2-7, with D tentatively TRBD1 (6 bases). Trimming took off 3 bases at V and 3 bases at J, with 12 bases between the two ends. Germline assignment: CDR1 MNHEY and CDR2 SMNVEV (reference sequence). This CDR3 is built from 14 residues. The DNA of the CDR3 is TGTGCCAGCAGTTTGCTGGGGGCAAACTACGAGCAGTACTTC. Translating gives CASSLLGANYEQYF.

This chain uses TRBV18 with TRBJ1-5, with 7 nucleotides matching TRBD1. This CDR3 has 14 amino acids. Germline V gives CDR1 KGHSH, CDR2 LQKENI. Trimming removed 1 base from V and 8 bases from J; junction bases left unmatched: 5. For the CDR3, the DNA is TGTGCCAGCTCACCACTTCAGGGGGAGGAGCCCCAGCATTTT. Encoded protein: CASSPLQGEEPQHF.

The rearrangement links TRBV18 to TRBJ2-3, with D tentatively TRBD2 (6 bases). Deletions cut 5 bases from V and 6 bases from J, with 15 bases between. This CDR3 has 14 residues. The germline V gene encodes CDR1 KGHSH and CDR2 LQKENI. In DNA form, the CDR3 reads TGTGCCAGCTCATCGTCCGGGAGCAGGGATACGCAGTATTTT. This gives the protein CASSSSGSRDTQYF.

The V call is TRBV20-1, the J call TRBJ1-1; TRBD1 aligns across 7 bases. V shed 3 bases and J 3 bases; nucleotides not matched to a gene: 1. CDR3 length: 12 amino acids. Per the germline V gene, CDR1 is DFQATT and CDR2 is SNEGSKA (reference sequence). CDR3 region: CSASQGDTEAFF. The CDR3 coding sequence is TGCAGTGCTAGTCAGGGGGACACTGAAGCTTTCTTT.

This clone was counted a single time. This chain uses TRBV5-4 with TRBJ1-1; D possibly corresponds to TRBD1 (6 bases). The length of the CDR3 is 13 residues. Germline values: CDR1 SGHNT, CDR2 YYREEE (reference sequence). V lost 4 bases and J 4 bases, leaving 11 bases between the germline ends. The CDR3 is CASSHRVGTEAFF. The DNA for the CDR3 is TGTGCCAGCAGCCACAGGGTTGGCACTGAAGCTTTCTTT. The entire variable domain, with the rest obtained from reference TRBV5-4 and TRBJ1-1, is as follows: ETGVTQSPTHLIKTRGQQVTLRCSSQSGHNTVSWYQQALGQGPQFIFQYYREEENGRGNFPPRFSGLQFPNYSSELNVNALELDDSALYLCASSHRVGTEAFFGQGTRLTVV.

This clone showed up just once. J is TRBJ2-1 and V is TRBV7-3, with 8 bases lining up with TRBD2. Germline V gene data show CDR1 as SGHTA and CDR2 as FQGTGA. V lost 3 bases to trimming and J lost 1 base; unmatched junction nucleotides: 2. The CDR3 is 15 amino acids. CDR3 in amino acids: CASSFSGVSYNEQFF. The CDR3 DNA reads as TGTGCCAGCAGCTTTAGCGGGGTTTCCTACAATGAGCAGTTCTTC.

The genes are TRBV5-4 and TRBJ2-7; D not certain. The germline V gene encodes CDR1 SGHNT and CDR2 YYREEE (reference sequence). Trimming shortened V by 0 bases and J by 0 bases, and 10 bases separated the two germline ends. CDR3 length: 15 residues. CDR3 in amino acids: CASSLGQAISYEQYF. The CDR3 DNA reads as TGTGCCAGCAGCTTGGGCCAGGCGATCTCCTACGAGCAGTACTTC.

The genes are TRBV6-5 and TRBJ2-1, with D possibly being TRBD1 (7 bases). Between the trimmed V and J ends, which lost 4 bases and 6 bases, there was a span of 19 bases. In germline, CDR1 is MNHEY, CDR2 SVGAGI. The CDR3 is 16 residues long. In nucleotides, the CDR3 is TGTGCCAGCAGTTGGACAGGCCCTAGGAGGGGCAATGAGCAGTTCTTC. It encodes CASSWTGPRRGNEQFF.